This is a list of T cell receptor beta chains from one sample in a study of T cell responses to AZD1222 COVID-19 vaccine. TCRdb's table, derived via immunoSEQ multiplex PCR, lists solely in-frame clones and lacks some. The table has some 66,000 clones, 80% to 90% seen once. The source was peripheral blood, collected 28 days after the second AZD1222 dose. All receptors derive from an adult who received the AZD1222 COVID-19 vaccine. Each CDR3 is given with its conserved first and last residue. Fields, in order: J gene, V gene, clone size, CDR3 length, D gene, CDR3 protein, CDR3 DNA. A D gene is named only where the DNA matches it firmly. Clone size is not always given. Where it is, it says once, few, many or a class for expanded clones.

J: TRBJ1-1; V: TRBV6-6; size: few; length: 12; D: -; CDR3: CASTGGYTEAFF; DNA: TGTGCCAGCACGGGTGGATACACTGAAGCTTTCTTT
J: TRBJ2-3; V: TRBV6-4; size: -; length: 14; D: TRBD1; CDR3: CASSPDRGTDTQYF; DNA: TGTGCCAGCAGTCCCGACAGGGGCACAGATACGCAGTATTTT
J: TRBJ2-2; V: TRBV28; size: -; length: 14; D: -; CDR3: CASNSGTYTGELFF; DNA: TGTGCCAGCAACAGCGGGACATACACCGGGGAGCTGTTTTTT
J: TRBJ1-3; V: TRBV9; size: -; length: 13; D: -; CDR3: CASSVEFGNTIYF; DNA: TGTGCCAGCAGCGTAGAATTTGGAAACACCATATATTTT
J: TRBJ2-5; V: TRBV7-9; size: -; length: 18; D: TRBD2; CDR3: CASSLRTSGLGPQETQYF; DNA: TGTGCCAGCAGCTTAAGGACTAGCGGGCTAGGACCCCAAGAGACCCAGTACTTC
J: TRBJ2-3; V: TRBV5-8; size: once; length: 17; D: -; CDR3: CASSQGNAPGSTDTQYF; DNA: TGTGCCAGCAGCCAAGGGAACGCCCCAGGAAGCACAGATACGCAGTATTTT
J: TRBJ2-7; V: TRBV5-4; size: -; length: 14; D: -; CDR3: CASSFSAGGYEQYF; DNA: TGTGCCAGCAGCTTCTCAGCAGGGGGGTACGAGCAGTACTTC
J: TRBJ1-5; V: TRBV9; size: -; length: 15; D: TRBD1; CDR3: CASSPQGQGNQPQHF; DNA: TGTGCCAGCAGCCCGCAGGGACAGGGCAATCAGCCCCAGCATTTT
J: TRBJ2-7; V: TRBV19; size: once; length: 15; D: TRBD2; CDR3: CASRQLAGGEYEQYF; DNA: TGTGCCAGTCGACAGCTAGCGGGAGGGGAGTACGAGCAGTACTTC
J: TRBJ2-7; V: TRBV29-1; size: -; length: 14; D: TRBD1; CDR3: CSVLRSNRGREQYF; DNA: TGCAGCGTTCTTAGATCTAACAGGGGACGCGAGCAGTACTTC
J: TRBJ1-2; V: TRBV19; size: -; length: 13; D: TRBD1; CDR3: CASSGGQFYGYTF; DNA: TGTGCCAGTAGTGGGGGACAGTTCTATGGCTACACCTTC
J: TRBJ1-2; V: TRBV29-1; size: -; length: 12; D: -; CDR3: CSVVYKDYGYTF; DNA: TGCAGCGTTGTTTACAAGGACTATGGCTACACCTTC
J: TRBJ2-7; V: TRBV5-1; size: -; length: 13; D: -; CDR3: CASSLDLTYEQYF; DNA: TGCGCCAGCAGCTTGGATCTGACCTACGAGCAGTACTTC
J: TRBJ2-7; V: TRBV9; size: -; length: 16; D: TRBD2; CDR3: CASSVNPVAGPEGLYF; DNA: TGTGCCAGCAGCGTCAACCCTGTAGCGGGCCCCGAAGGTCTGTACTTC
J: TRBJ1-2; V: TRBV25-1; size: -; length: 13; D: -; CDR3: CASSEIGSYGYTF; DNA: TGTGCCAGCAGTGAAATAGGGTCCTATGGCTACACCTTC
J: TRBJ2-7; V: TRBV19; size: -; length: 15; D: -; CDR3: CASSPGPSRLYEQYF; DNA: TGTGCCAGTAGCCCCGGGCCCTCCAGGCTCTACGAGCAGTACTTC
J: TRBJ2-1; V: TRBV7-9; size: -; length: 14; D: -; CDR3: CASSLPGESYEQFF; DNA: TGTGCCAGCAGCTTACCGGGAGAGAGCTATGAGCAGTTCTTC
J: TRBJ1-1; V: TRBV6-5; size: once; length: 14; D: -; CDR3: CASRFSSGGTEAFF; DNA: TGTGCCAGCAGATTTAGCAGTGGGGGGACTGAAGCTTTCTTT
J: TRBJ2-1; V: TRBV29-1; size: -; length: 14; D: TRBD1; CDR3: CSGDRGGTYNEQFF; DNA: TGCAGCGGGGACAGGGGCGGAACCTACAATGAGCAGTTCTTC
J: TRBJ1-3; V: TRBV6-5; size: -; length: 14; D: -; CDR3: CASSPRGLGNTIYF; DNA: TGTGCCAGCAGCCCCAGGGGACTCGGAAACACCATATATTTT
J: TRBJ2-3; V: TRBV6-5; size: -; length: 15; D: -; CDR3: CASSKQDAYTDTQYF; DNA: TGTGCCAGCAGTAAACAGGACGCCTACACAGATACGCAGTATTTT
J: TRBJ1-5; V: TRBV5-8; size: -; length: 15; D: -; CDR3: CASSMDRNSNQPQHF; DNA: TGTGCCAGCAGCATGGACCGAAACAGCAATCAGCCCCAGCATTTT
J: TRBJ1-1; V: TRBV7-9; size: once; length: 14; D: TRBD1; CDR3: CASSPRQGATEAFF; DNA: TGTGCCAGCAGCCCGAGACAGGGGGCCACTGAAGCTTTCTTT
J: TRBJ1-1; V: TRBV14; size: few; length: 16; D: -; CDR3: CASSPPGSRWGTEAFF; DNA: TGTGCCAGCAGCCCCCCTGGATCTAGGTGGGGCACTGAAGCTTTCTTT
J: TRBJ2-2; V: TRBV19; size: -; length: 16; D: TRBD2; CDR3: CASKPLAGGPTGELFF; DNA: TGTGCCAGCAAGCCCTTAGCGGGAGGGCCAACCGGGGAGCTGTTTTTT
J: TRBJ2-3; V: TRBV19; size: -; length: 11; D: -; CDR3: CAGNGADTQYF; DNA: TGTGCCGGTAACGGCGCAGATACGCAGTATTTT
J: TRBJ1-5; V: TRBV5-6; size: -; length: 16; D: TRBD1; CDR3: CASSFSRDRSNQPQHF; DNA: TGTGCCAGCAGCTTTTCTAGGGACAGAAGCAATCAGCCCCAGCATTTT
J: TRBJ1-5; V: TRBV7-9; size: -; length: 13; D: TRBD1; CDR3: CASSSGGDQPQHF; DNA: TGTGCCAGCAGCTCAGGGGGGGATCAGCCCCAGCATTTT
J: TRBJ1-3; V: TRBV5-6; size: -; length: 16; D: -; CDR3: CASSPPFRGAGNTIYF; DNA: TGTGCCAGCAGCCCACCCTTTAGGGGAGCTGGAAACACCATATATTTT
J: TRBJ2-5; V: TRBV12-5; size: once; length: 14; D: -; CDR3: CASGLPANQGTQYF; DNA: TGTGCTAGTGGTCTCCCAGCGAACCAGGGGACCCAGTACTTC
J: TRBJ1-1; V: TRBV19; size: -; length: 19; D: TRBD1; CDR3: CASSIRGGTAARRNTEAFF; DNA: TGTGCCAGTAGTATAAGGGGCGGGACAGCGGCCCGGCGGAACACTGAAGCTTTCTTT
J: TRBJ2-2; V: TRBV6-6; size: -; length: 14; D: -; CDR3: CASFRDKYTGELFF; DNA: TGTGCCAGTTTCCGGGACAAGTACACCGGGGAGCTGTTTTTT
J: TRBJ2-5; V: TRBV5-1; size: -; length: 13; D: TRBD2; CDR3: CASSSGLGETQYF; DNA: TGCGCCAGCAGCTCGGGACTAGGAGAGACCCAGTACTTC
J: TRBJ2-4; V: TRBV7-2; size: -; length: 11; D: -; CDR3: CASSLGIIQYF; DNA: TGTGCCAGCAGCTTGGGAATCATTCAGTACTTC
J: TRBJ2-7; V: TRBV7-2; size: -; length: 14; D: TRBD1; CDR3: CASSLGQGMGEQYF; DNA: TGTGCCAGCAGCTTAGGACAGGGTATGGGTGAGCAGTACTTC
J: TRBJ2-7; V: TRBV18; size: -; length: 15; D: TRBD2; CDR3: CASSVTGGSGYEQYF; DNA: TGTGCCAGCTCAGTCACCGGGGGGAGCGGCTACGAGCAGTACTTC
J: TRBJ1-2; V: TRBV27; size: -; length: 13; D: -; CDR3: CASSLVGNYGYTF; DNA: TGTGCCAGCAGTTTAGTGGGTAACTATGGCTACACCTTC
J: TRBJ2-7; V: TRBV11-3; size: -; length: 13; D: -; CDR3: CASSLGLEDEQYF; DNA: TGTGCCAGCAGCTTAGGGCTAGAAGACGAGCAGTACTTC
J: TRBJ1-5; V: TRBV7-9; size: -; length: 13; D: -; CDR3: CASSSYSNQPQHF; DNA: TGTGCCAGCAGCTCGTATAGCAATCAGCCCCAGCATTTT
J: TRBJ2-4; V: TRBV2; size: -; length: 13; D: -; CDR3: CASSEGLRNIQYF; DNA: TGTGCCAGCAGTGAAGGACTAAGAAACATTCAGTACTTC
J: TRBJ2-7; V: TRBV18; size: -; length: 13; D: -; CDR3: CASSVGQSYEQYF; DNA: TGTGCCAGCTCAGTCGGACAGTCCTACGAGCAGTACTTC
J: TRBJ1-2; V: TRBV29-1; size: -; length: 11; D: -; CDR3: CSVEEGNSYTF; DNA: TGCAGCGTTGAAGAAGGGAACAGCTACACCTTC
J: TRBJ1-2; V: TRBV28; size: -; length: 13; D: -; CDR3: CASSFSRVAGYTF; DNA: TGTGCCAGCAGTTTCTCCAGGGTTGCCGGCTACACCTTC
J: TRBJ2-1; V: TRBV7-8; size: -; length: 16; D: -; CDR3: CASSSPTGASYNEQFF; DNA: TGTGCCAGCAGCTCACCCACGGGAGCCTCATACAATGAGCAGTTCTTC